This T cell receptor (beta chain) originates from a study of early T cells in non-severe SARS-CoV-2 infection. In its sample, this clonotype was seen many times. TCRdb redid the calling of the 5' RACE reads with MiXCR, one entry per CDR3 protein. The sample contains some 25,000 distinct CDR3 sequences, 4.3% of which appear only once. V lost 3 bases and J 5 bases, leaving 19 bases between the germline ends. The length of the CDR3 is 16 residues. The sequenced sample was whole blood. The TCR sequence derives from an adult who was a healthcare worker with PCR-confirmed SARS-CoV-2 infection or an uninfected control (not recorded which). The chain links TRBV12-3 or TRBV12-4 to TRBJ1-2; possible D gene TRBD1, 5 bases. The CDR3 loop reads CASSFIPPGEKYGYTF. For the CDR3, the DNA is TGTGCCAGCAGTTTCATCCCCCCGGGGGAGAAATATGGCTACACCTTC.